One sample yielded the 5 T cell receptor beta chains listed below, sequenced in a study of cytomegalovirus exposure and HLA in healthy donors. Primers: 60 Vbeta forward and 13 Jbeta reverse. Assay: immunoSEQ multiplex PCR; the TCRdb copy retains only in-frame clones and omits some. The sample carries 180,000 or so clones, about three quarters recorded once. What was sequenced was PBMCs. The source of these receptors is a man younger than 35 in good health and CMV-seronegative.

The chain employs TRBV7-6 and TRBJ2-1; weak D call: TRBD2 (6 bases). Germline V gene sequence: CDR1 SGHVS, CDR2 FNYEAQ. The CDR3 sequence is 15 residues long. V was shortened by 5 bases and J by 4 bases, with 15 bases between the two germline ends. The CDR3 DNA is TGTGCCAGCAGCCGGAGTGGGACTTCTTACAATGAGCAGTTCTTC. Protein sequence: CASSRSGTSYNEQFF. The full variable domain, completed using reference TRBV7-6 and TRBJ2-1, is GAGVSQSPRYKVTKRGQDVALRCDPISGHVSLYWYRQALGQGPEFLTYFNYEAQQDKSGLPNDRFSAERPEGSISTLTIQRTEQRDSAMYRCASSRSGTSYNEQFFGPGTRLTVL.

The CDR3: CASNSLVSTDTQYF. The CDR3, as DNA: TGCGCCAGCAATTCCTTAGTTAGCACAGATACGCAGTATTTT. The V gene is TRBV10-2, the J gene TRBJ2-3; D unresolved. Trimming shortened V by 7 bases and J by 0 bases, and 11 bases separated the two germline ends. Germline CDR1 WSHSY, CDR2 SAAADI. CDR3 size: 14 residues.

V gene TRBV7-2 combines with J gene TRBJ2-1, with TRBD2 matching 12 bases. Germline lookup yields CDR1 SGHTA and CDR2 FQGNSA. The J segment lost 6 bases and the V segment lost 3 bases, leaving 6 bases of the junction unmatched. The CDR3 length is 16 residues. CDR3: CASSFGLAGTINEQFF. The CDR3 DNA reads as TGTGCCAGCAGCTTCGGACTAGCGGGGACTATCAATGAGCAGTTCTTC.

The chain employs TRBV19 and TRBJ2-1; TRBD1 aligns across 11 bases. Germline V lookup: CDR1 LNHDA, CDR2 SQIVND (reference sequence). The junction had 10 bases not matched to a gene; V was cut back by 2 bases and J by 7 bases. The CDR3 has 17 amino acids. Here the CDR3 reads CASSIRSGTGGTNEQFF. Written as DNA, the CDR3 is TGTGCCAGTAGTATAAGGTCCGGGACAGGGGGTACAAATGAGCAGTTCTTC.

The chain recombines TRBV5-1 with TRBJ2-3, with D maybe TRBD1 (5 bases). Between the trimmed V and J ends, which lost 4 bases and 12 bases, there was a span of 21 bases. The CDR3 runs 14 residues. Per the germline V gene, CDR1 is SGHRS and CDR2 is YFSETQ. The CDR3 DNA reads TGCGCCAGCAGCCCCGCTTCTAGGGGTTGGGGCCAGTATTTT. Translated: CASSPASRGWGQYF.